The 8 T cell receptor beta chains below all came from one sample that was sequenced in a study of blood T cell repertoires in COVID-19. The table came from immunoSEQ multiplex PCR; TCRdb's copy has only in-frame clones and leaves some out. The sample comprises about 200,000 clones, about 90% of which are singletons, and around 2.1% rests with the top ten. Sequencing input: PBMCs or T cells enriched from blood (not recorded which). These TCRs come from a woman younger than 45 who had recovered from COVID-19.

The chain combines TRBV2 with TRBJ2-1, with 8 nucleotides matching TRBD1. The CDR3 sequence is 19 residues long. The germline V gene encodes CDR1 SNHLY and CDR2 FYNNEI. V trimming: 8 bases; J trimming: 6 bases; junction bases outside the gene matches: 24. This chain's CDR3 is CASPVFAPTGQGTGNEQFF. DNA of the CDR3: TGTGCCAGCCCCGTATTTGCCCCGACAGGACAGGGCACGGGCAATGAGCAGTTCTTC.

The J gene is TRBJ2-7, the V gene TRBV7-2, with a tentative D call TRBD2 (6 bases). CDR1 is SGHTA and CDR2 is FQGNSA in the germline V gene. The CDR3 consists of 14 residues. V was cut by 1 base and J by 4 bases, with 11 bases left in between. The CDR3 reads CASSLGGLEYEQYF. Here the CDR3 DNA reads TGTGCCAGCAGCTTAGGGGGACTCGAGTACGAGCAGTACTTC.

The chain is built from TRBV10-3 and TRBJ2-7, with 8 positions matching TRBD2. The germline V gene encodes CDR1 ENHRY and CDR2 SYGVKD. The junction had 6 bases not matched to a gene; V was cut back by 10 bases and J by 1 base. The CDR3 has 13 residues. This chain's CDR3 is CASRLALSYEQYF. CDR3 in DNA: TGTGCCAGCCGACTAGCGCTTTCCTACGAGCAGTACTTC.

This clone was found a few times. The rearrangement uses TRBV7-2 and TRBJ1-3; D perhaps matches TRBD1 (6 bases). Deletions cut 3 bases from V and 1 base from J, with 13 bases between. CDR3 length: 16 amino acids. Germline V lookup: CDR1 SGHTA, CDR2 FQGNSA. The CDR3 reads CASSFRDTRSGNTIYF. CDR3 bases: TGTGCCAGCAGCTTTAGGGACACCCGTTCTGGAAACACCATATATTTT.

The V and J genes are TRBV18 and TRBJ2-7, with 11 bases fitting TRBD1. With 3 bases clipped from V and 3 bases from J, the junction kept 7 bases outside the gene matches. Germline loops: CDR1 KGHSH, CDR2 LQKENI. CDR3 length: 16 amino acids. The CDR3 loop is CASSPGQGTGGYEQYF. In DNA, the CDR3 is TGTGCCAGCTCACCCGGTCAGGGGACAGGGGGCTACGAGCAGTACTTC.

The J gene is TRBJ2-7, the V gene TRBV5-1, with TRBD1 matching over 8 bases. CDR3 length: 13 amino acids. Germline assignment: CDR1 SGHRS and CDR2 YFSETQ. Trimming took 3 bases from V and 5 from J; bases not matched to a gene: 4. As DNA, the CDR3 is TGCGCCAGCAGCTCATTGACAGGGGACGAGCAGTACTTC. This sequence encodes CASSSLTGDEQYF.

This clone showed up many times. V usage is TRBV4-2 and J usage is TRBJ2-3, with 10 bases that match TRBD2. V was clipped by 4 bases and J by 0 bases; unmatched bases: 7. Per germline, CDR1 LGHNA and CDR2 YNFKEQ. The CDR3 has 17 amino acids. CDR3 sequence: CASSRGKTSGSTDTQYF. In nucleotides, the CDR3 is TGTGCCAGCAGCCGCGGAAAGACTAGCGGGAGCACAGATACGCAGTATTTT.

This clone was counted once. The chain uses TRBV10-3 and TRBJ2-5; 11 bases align to TRBD1. The CDR3 is 14 amino acids. Germline V gives CDR1 ENHRY, CDR2 SYGVKD. The ends lost 4 bases at V and 5 bases at J; junction bases unmatched: 3. CDR3 in amino acids: CAISAGQGDETQYF. The DNA for the CDR3 is TGTGCCATCAGTGCGGGACAGGGGGACGAGACCCAGTACTTC.